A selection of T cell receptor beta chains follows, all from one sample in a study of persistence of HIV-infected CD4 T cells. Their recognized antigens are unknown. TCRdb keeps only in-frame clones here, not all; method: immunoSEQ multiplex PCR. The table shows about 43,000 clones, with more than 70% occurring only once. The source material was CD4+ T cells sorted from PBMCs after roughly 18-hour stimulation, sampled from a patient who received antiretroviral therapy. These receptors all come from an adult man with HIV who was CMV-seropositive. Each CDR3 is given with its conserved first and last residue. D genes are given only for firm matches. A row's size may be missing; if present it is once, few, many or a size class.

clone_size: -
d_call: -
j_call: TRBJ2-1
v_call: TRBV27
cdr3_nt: TGTGCCAGCAGTTTATCTAACCTAGCTTCCGATGAGCAGTTCTTC
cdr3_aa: CASSLSNLASDEQFF

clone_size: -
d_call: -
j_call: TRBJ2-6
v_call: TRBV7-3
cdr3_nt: TGTGCCAGCAGCTCATTCTCTGGGGCCAACGTCCTGACTTTC
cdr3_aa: CASSSFSGANVLTF

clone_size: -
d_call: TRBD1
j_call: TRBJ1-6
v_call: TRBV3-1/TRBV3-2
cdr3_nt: TGTGCCAGCAGCCTTTACCGGGACAGGGCTTCACCCCTCCACTTT
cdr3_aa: CASSLYRDRASPLHF

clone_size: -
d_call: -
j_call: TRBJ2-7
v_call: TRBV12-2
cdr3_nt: TGTGCAAGTCGCTTAGTACCCAGCGGGGTTCCATACTACGAGCAGTACTTC
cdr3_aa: CASRLVPSGVPYYEQYF

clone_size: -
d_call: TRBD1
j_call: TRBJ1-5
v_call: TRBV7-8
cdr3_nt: TGTGCCAGCAGCTTCGGGACAGGGGGCGTCAATCAGCCCCAGCATTTT
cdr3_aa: CASSFGTGGVNQPQHF

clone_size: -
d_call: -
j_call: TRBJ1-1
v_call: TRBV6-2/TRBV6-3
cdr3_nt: TGTGCCAGCAGTTACTCGAGGGGACCGATGGCCGTGGCTTTCTTT
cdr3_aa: CASSYSRGPMAVAFF

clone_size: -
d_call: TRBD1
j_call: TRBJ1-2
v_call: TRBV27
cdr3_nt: TGTGCCAGCAGTCCATATACAGGGGGCAAAAGTGGGGGCTATGGCTACACCTTC
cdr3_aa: CASSPYTGGKSGGYGYTF

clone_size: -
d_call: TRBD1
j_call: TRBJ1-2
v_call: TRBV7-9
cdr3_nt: TGTGCCAGCAGCTTCGGGACAGGGGGAAACTATGGCTACACCTTC
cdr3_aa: CASSFGTGGNYGYTF

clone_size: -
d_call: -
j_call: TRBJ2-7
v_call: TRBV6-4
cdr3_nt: TGTGCCAGCAGTGACCCTCCTGCGCCCGGGACTTTGAGCTCCTACGAGCAGTACTTC
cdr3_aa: CASSDPPAPGTLSSYEQYF

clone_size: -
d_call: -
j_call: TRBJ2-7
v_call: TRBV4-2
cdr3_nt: TGTGCCAGCAGCCAAGATTGGGGGGGGCGCGAGCAGTACTTC
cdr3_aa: CASSQDWGGREQYF

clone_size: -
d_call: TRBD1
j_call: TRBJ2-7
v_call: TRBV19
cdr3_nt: TGTGCCAGCCGCCCGGACAGGGGGTCCTACGAGCAGTACTTC
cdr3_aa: CASRPDRGSYEQYF

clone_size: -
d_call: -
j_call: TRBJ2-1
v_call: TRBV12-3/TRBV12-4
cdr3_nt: TGTGCCAGCAGTTTAGCCCGGGATTTGTTCTTC
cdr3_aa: CASSLARDLFF

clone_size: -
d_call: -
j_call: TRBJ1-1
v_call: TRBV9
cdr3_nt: TGTGCCAGCAGCCCTTTGGACAGTGGGGAGAAAGCTTTCTTT
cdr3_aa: CASSPLDSGEKAFF

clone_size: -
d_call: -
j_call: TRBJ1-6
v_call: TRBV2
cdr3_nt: TGTGCCAGTGCCCGGGACCCAACCCAGCACCTCCACTTT
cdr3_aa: CASARDPTQHLHF

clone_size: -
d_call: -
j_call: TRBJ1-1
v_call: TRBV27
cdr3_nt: TGTGCCAGCAGTACCCTGTCTGGCACACCGAACACTGAAGCTTTCTTT
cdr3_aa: CASSTLSGTPNTEAFF

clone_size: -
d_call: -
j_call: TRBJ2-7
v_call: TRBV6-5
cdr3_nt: TGTGCCAGCAGTAGACCCCCCACCTACGAGCAGTACTTC
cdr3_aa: CASSRPPTYEQYF

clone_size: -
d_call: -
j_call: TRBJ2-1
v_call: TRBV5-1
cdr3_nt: TGCGCCAGCAGCGAGAGGGTTGGTTTTAGTGAGCAGTTCTTC
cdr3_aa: CASSERVGFSEQFF

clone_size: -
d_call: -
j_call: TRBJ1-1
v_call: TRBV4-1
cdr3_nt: TGCGCCAGCAGCCTTTCATTTACAGGAGGCACTGAAGCTTTCTTT
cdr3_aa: CASSLSFTGGTEAFF

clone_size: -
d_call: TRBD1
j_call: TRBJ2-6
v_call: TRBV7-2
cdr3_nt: TGTGCCAGCAGATCCGACAGGGCTGGGGCCAACGTCCTGACTTTC
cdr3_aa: CASRSDRAGANVLTF

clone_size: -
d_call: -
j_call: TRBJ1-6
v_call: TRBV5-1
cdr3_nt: TGCGCCAGCAGCTTGGCCAGGGGTCAGAATTCACCCCTCCACTTT
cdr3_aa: CASSLARGQNSPLHF

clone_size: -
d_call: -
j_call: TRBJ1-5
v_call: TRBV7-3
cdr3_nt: TGTGCCAGCAGCTTAAACAGGGAAAATCAGCCCCAGCATTTT
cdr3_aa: CASSLNRENQPQHF

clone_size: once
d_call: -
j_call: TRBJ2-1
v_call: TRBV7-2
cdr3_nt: TGTGCCAGCAGCTTAGCGCGGCCCCCCCATGAGCAGTTCTTC
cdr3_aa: CASSLARPPHEQFF

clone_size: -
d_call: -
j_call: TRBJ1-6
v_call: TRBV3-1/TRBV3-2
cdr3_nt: TGTGCCAGCAGCCAAGCAGACGTTTCACCCCTCCACTTT
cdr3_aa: CASSQADVSPLHF

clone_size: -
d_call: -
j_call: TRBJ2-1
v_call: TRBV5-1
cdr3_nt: TGCGCCAGCAGCTTGAACTCGGTCCCTACCAATGAGCAGTTCTTC
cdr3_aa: CASSLNSVPTNEQFF

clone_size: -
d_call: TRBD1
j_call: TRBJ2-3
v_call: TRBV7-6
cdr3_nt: TGTGCCAGCAGCTACCGACAGGGGGGGACAGATACGCAGTATTTT
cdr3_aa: CASSYRQGGTDTQYF

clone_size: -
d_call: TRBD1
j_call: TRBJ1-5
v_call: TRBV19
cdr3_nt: TGTGCCAGTAGTAGGGGACAGGGGGCTTCTAGCAATCAGCCCCAGCATTTT
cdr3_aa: CASSRGQGASSNQPQHF

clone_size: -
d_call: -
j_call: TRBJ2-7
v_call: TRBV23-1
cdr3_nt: TGCGCCAGCAGTCAATCGGGTACCGAAAACTACGAGCAGTACTTC
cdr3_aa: CASSQSGTENYEQYF